This T cell receptor (beta chain) was obtained from a study of monozygotic twins with inflammatory bowel disease. Germline CDR1 is SNHLY and CDR2 is FYNNEI. The CDR3 has 13 residues. Template switching incorporated UMIs with a 6-nucleotide sample barcode. Using the 5' RACE reads, TCRdb records one entry per CDR3 protein without DNA. This sample's clone table lists hundreds of thousands of distinct CDR3 sequences. Whole blood that had not undergone T cell sorting provided the isolated total RNA. Material for sequencing was blood. The J gene is TRBJ2-7, the V gene TRBV2. The TCR sequence derives from a human donor with ulcerative colitis or Crohn's disease, or a healthy co-twin of an affected twin (not recorded which). CDR3 region: CASSDFGTYEQYF. The full variable domain, its missing parts supplied by reference TRBV2 and TRBJ2-7, is EPEVTQTPSHQVTQMGQEVILRCVPISNHLYFYWYRQILGQKVEFLVSFYNNEISEKSEIFDDQFSVERPDGSNFTLKIRSTKLEDSAMYFCASSDFGTYEQYFGPGTRLTVT.